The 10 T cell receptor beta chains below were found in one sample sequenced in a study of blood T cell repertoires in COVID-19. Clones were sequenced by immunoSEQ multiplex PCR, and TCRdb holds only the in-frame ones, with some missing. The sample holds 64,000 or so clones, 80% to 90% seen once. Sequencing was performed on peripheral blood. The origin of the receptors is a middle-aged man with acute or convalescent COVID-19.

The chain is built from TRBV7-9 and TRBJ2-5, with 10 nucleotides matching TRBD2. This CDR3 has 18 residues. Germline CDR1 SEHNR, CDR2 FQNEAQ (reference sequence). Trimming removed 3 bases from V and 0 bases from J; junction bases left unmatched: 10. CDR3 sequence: CASSFRASGGGYQETQYF. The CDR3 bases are TGTGCCAGCAGCTTTCGGGCTAGCGGGGGCGGATACCAAGAGACCCAGTACTTC.

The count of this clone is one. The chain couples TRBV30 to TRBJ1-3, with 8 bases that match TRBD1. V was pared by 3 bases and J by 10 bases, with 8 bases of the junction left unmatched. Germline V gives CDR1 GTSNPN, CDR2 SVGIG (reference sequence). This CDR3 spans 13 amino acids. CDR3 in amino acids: CAWRGDRHRTIYF. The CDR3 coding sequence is TGTGCCTGGAGAGGGGACAGGCATAGAACCATATATTTT.

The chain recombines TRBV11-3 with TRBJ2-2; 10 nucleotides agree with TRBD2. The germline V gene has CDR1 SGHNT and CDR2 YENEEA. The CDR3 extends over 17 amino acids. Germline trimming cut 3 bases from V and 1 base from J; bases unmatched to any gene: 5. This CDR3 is CASSLGRLAGNTGELFF. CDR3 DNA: TGTGCCAGCAGCTTGGGAAGACTAGCGGGGAACACCGGGGAGCTGTTTTTT.

The CDR3 DNA reads TGTGCCACACTCGGGAGGCTCCAAGAGACCCAGTACTTC. Residues: CATLGRLQETQYF. V and J are TRBV10-3 and TRBJ2-5; 7 bases map to TRBD2. The CDR3 contains 13 residues. V lost 10 bases to trimming and J lost 1 base; unmatched junction nucleotides: 6. The germline V gene encodes CDR1 ENHRY and CDR2 SYGVKD.

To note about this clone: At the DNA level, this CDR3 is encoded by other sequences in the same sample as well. The CDR3 here is CASSSRQGTNTEAFF. The CDR3 DNA reads as TGTGCCAGCAGTTCGCGACAGGGGACGAACACTGAAGCTTTCTTT. The chain is built from TRBV6-5 and TRBJ1-1, with TRBD1 matching 8 bases. V gave up 4 bases and J gave up 1 base; unmatched junction bases: 5. Germline assignment: CDR1 MNHEY and CDR2 SVGAGI. This CDR3 has 15 residues.

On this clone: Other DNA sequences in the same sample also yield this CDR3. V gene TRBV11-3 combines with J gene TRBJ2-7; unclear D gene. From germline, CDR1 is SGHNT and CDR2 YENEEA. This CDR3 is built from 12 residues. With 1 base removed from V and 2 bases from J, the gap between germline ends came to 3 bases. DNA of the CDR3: TGTGCCAGCAGCTTAGCGGCCTACGAGCAGTACTTC. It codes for CASSLAAYEQYF.

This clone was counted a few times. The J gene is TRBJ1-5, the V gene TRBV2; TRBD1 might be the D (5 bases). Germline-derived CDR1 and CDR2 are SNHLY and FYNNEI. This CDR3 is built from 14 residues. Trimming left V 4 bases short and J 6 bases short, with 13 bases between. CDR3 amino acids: CASSVQGEGQPQHF. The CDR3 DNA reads TGTGCCAGCAGTGTCCAAGGGGAGGGTCAGCCCCAGCATTTT.

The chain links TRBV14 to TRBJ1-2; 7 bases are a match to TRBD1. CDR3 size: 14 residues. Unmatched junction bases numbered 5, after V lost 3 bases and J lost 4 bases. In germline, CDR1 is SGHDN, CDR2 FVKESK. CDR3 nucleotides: TGTGCCAGCAGCCAGAGGGGACAGACCTATGGCTACACCTTC. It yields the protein CASSQRGQTYGYTF. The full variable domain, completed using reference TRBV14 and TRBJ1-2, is EAGVTQFPSHSVIEKGQTVTLRCDPISGHDNLYWYRRVMGKEIKFLLHFVKESKQDESGMPNNRFLAERTGGTYSTLKVQPAELEDSGVYFCASSQRGQTYGYTFGSGTRLTVV.

CDR3 amino acids: CATSDSRGGDSPLHF. In DNA, the CDR3 is TGTGCCACCAGTGATTCCCGGGGTGGCGATTCACCCCTCCACTTT. The chain recombines TRBV24-1 with TRBJ1-6; D is unclear. The CDR3 extends over 15 amino acids. V was pared by 2 bases and J by 8 bases, with 12 bases between. CDR1 is KGHDR, CDR2 SFDVKD, per germline.

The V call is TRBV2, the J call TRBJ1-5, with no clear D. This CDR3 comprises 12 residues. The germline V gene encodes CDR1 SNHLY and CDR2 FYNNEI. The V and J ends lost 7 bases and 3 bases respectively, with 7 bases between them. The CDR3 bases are TGTGCCAGCAACGGGGACAATCAGCCCCAGCATTTT. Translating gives CASNGDNQPQHF.